This is a list of T cell receptor beta chains from one sample in a study of memory CD4+ T cells and cytomegalovirus serostatus. Data came from immunoSEQ multiplex PCR; TCRdb stores just in-frame clones and leaves some out. The sample has tens of thousands of clones; roughly 80% are singletons. Sequencing used memory CD4+ T cells from blood. Receptors were obtained from an adult in good health and CMV-seronegative. Some clones in this sample may be carry-over from other donors' samples. The CDR3 runs from the conserved cysteine through the conserved F or W.

v_call: TRBV10-3; j_call: TRBJ1-1; cdr3_aa: CAISATDREGSEAFF
v_call: TRBV20-1; j_call: TRBJ2-7; cdr3_aa: CSATRGREQYF
v_call: TRBV4-1; j_call: TRBJ1-2; cdr3_aa: CASSQNRDSQYGYTF
v_call: TRBV10-3; j_call: TRBJ2-2; cdr3_aa: CAISVPGRGGTGELFF
v_call: TRBV6-5; j_call: TRBJ2-7; cdr3_aa: CASSRDSYYEQYF
v_call: TRBV5-4; j_call: TRBJ2-1; cdr3_aa: CASSPQGQGTYNEQFF
v_call: TRBV7-9; j_call: TRBJ2-1; cdr3_aa: CASSSDGTRSQFF
v_call: TRBV28; j_call: TRBJ1-4; cdr3_aa: CASSEQRPEGNEKLFF
v_call: TRBV7-9; j_call: TRBJ2-2; cdr3_aa: CASSLGLAGLSGNTGELFF
v_call: TRBV10-3; j_call: TRBJ1-1; cdr3_aa: CAISETTGYTEAFF
v_call: TRBV12-5; j_call: TRBJ1-1; cdr3_aa: CASAPRGESEAFF
v_call: TRBV27; j_call: TRBJ2-7; cdr3_aa: CASSSLAGGFYEQYF
v_call: TRBV28; j_call: TRBJ1-1; cdr3_aa: CASSRDVTEAFF
v_call: TRBV5-6; j_call: .; cdr3_aa: CASSPPGQGFYEQYF
v_call: TRBV5-1; j_call: TRBJ2-2; cdr3_aa: CASSSSGVNTGELFF
v_call: TRBV2; j_call: TRBJ2-2; cdr3_aa: CASSSDFLNTGELFF
v_call: TRBV19; j_call: TRBJ1-1; cdr3_aa: CASTGWRPEAFF
v_call: TRBV18; j_call: TRBJ1-1; cdr3_aa: CASSSNHLNTEAFF
v_call: TRBV18; j_call: TRBJ1-3; cdr3_aa: CASSPSGQISGNTIYF